The rows below give T cell receptor beta chains drawn from one sample of a study of OX40 agonist ivuxolimab in advanced cancers. Profiled with immunoSEQ multiplex PCR; TCRdb holds only in-frame clones, not every one. This table holds about 110,000 clones, approximately 90% found once. This specimen was CD4+ or CD8+ T cells sorted from blood, taken in a trial of the OX40 agonist ivuxolimab. These receptors came from an adult with an advanced solid tumor such as melanoma, head and neck, liver or kidney cancer. Each CDR3 is given with its conserved first and last residue. A D gene is named only where the DNA matches it firmly. Clone sizes are given selectively: once, few, many, or a class where the clone is expanded.

TRBJ1-4	NA	TRBV19	NA	CATSGGEALGEKLFF	TGTGCCACCTCGGGAGGAGAAGCCCTTGGCGAAAAACTGTTTTTT
TRBJ2-7	NA	TRBV6-5	NA	CASSYTRDGGEQYF	TGTGCCAGCAGTTACACCCGGGACGGAGGCGAGCAGTACTTC
TRBJ1-5	NA	TRBV27	NA	CASRVVSHRDSNQPQHF	TGTGCCAGCAGAGTCGTCTCACACAGGGATAGCAATCAGCCCCAGCATTTT
TRBJ1-2	TRBD1	TRBV7-6	NA	CASSDLQGDGYGYTF	TGTGCCAGCAGCGACCTGCAGGGGGACGGATATGGCTACACCTTC
TRBJ2-3	TRBD2	TRBV2	once	CARELAGGTDTQYF	TGTGCCAGGGAACTAGCGGGGGGCACAGATACGCAGTATTTT
TRBJ1-4	NA	TRBV4-3	NA	CASNERATTNEKLFF	TGCGCCAGCAACGAACGGGCCACAACTAATGAAAAACTGTTTTTT
TRBJ1-5	NA	TRBV6-5	NA	CASMRANQPQHF	TGTGCCAGCATGCGGGCTAATCAGCCCCAGCATTTT
TRBJ1-5	NA	TRBV7-3	NA	CASSLQANQPQHF	TGTGCCAGCAGCTTACAGGCCAATCAGCCCCAGCATTTT
TRBJ2-7	NA	TRBV28	NA	CASSQYDEQYF	TGTGCCAGCAGTCAGTACGACGAGCAGTACTTC
TRBJ1-2	NA	TRBV11-2	NA	CASSLEPWGEANYGYTF	TGTGCCAGCAGCTTAGAGCCGTGGGGAGAAGCTAACTATGGCTACACCTTC
TRBJ2-5	NA	TRBV18	NA	CASSPRGQGETQYF	TGTGCCAGCTCACCACGGGGCCAGGGAGAGACCCAGTACTTC
TRBJ2-1	NA	TRBV5-6	few	CASSYQGYNEQFF	TGTGCCAGCAGCTATCAGGGCTACAATGAGCAGTTCTTC
TRBJ2-3	NA	TRBV29-1	once	CSVDNYAGTETISTDTQYF	TGCAGCGTTGATAATTACGCGGGGACTGAGACCATTAGCACAGATACGCAGTATTTT
TRBJ1-2	NA	TRBV28	few	CAIPGRPGGYTF	TGTGCCATCCCCGGCCGTCCCGGCGGCTACACCTTC
TRBJ2-2	TRBD1	TRBV23-1	NA	CASSPLGQGENTGELFF	TGCGCCAGCAGTCCGTTAGGACAGGGGGAGAACACCGGGGAGCTGTTTTTT
TRBJ1-5	NA	TRBV30	NA	CAWSVKGISGNQPQHF	TGTGCCTGGAGTGTAAAAGGGATATCGGGCAATCAGCCCCAGCATTTT
TRBJ1-6	NA	TRBV7-2	once	CASSSSEGYYNSPLHF	TGTGCCAGCAGCTCCTCGGAGGGCTACTATAATTCACCCCTCCACTTT
TRBJ1-1	NA	TRBV19	NA	CASSIKDSTPLNTEAFF	TGTGCCAGTAGTATCAAGGACAGCACCCCCTTGAACACTGAAGCTTTCTTT
TRBJ1-4	NA	TRBV9	few	CASSVGPIREKLFF	TGTGCCAGCAGCGTAGGTCCAATCAGGGAAAAACTGTTTTTT
TRBJ2-7	NA	TRBV9	NA	CASSPGRGAYEQYF	TGTGCCAGCAGCCCGGGCAGGGGGGCCTACGAGCAGTACTTC
TRBJ2-7	NA	TRBV28	NA	CASSGGTLEQYF	TGTGCCAGTTCAGGAGGAACCCTGGAGCAGTACTTC
TRBJ2-2	NA	TRBV10-2	NA	CASSDTLPTGELFF	TGCGCCAGCAGTGACACGCTCCCAACCGGGGAGCTGTTTTTT
TRBJ2-2	NA	TRBV6-5	NA	CASREGVPNTGELFF	TGTGCCAGCCGCGAGGGGGTCCCGAACACCGGGGAGCTGTTTTTT
TRBJ1-1	NA	TRBV29-1	few	CSVLGQNTEAFF	TGCAGCGTTCTCGGACAGAACACTGAAGCTTTCTTT
TRBJ2-7	NA	TRBV4-2	few	CASSQALSRDFPYEQYF	TGTGCCAGCAGCCAAGCTCTGTCCCGGGACTTCCCCTACGAGCAGTACTTC
TRBJ1-2	TRBD1	TRBV5-1	NA	CASSPPTGQGSTFLF	TGCGCCAGCAGCCCACCGACAGGACAGGGAAGTACTTTCCTCTTC
TRBJ2-5	NA	TRBV7-8	NA	CASRQAPNQETQYF	TGTGCCAGCAGGCAGGCTCCAAACCAAGAGACCCAGTACTTC
TRBJ1-2	NA	TRBV28	once	CASSIPTPGDRGGYTF	TGTGCCAGCAGTATCCCTACCCCAGGGGACCGGGGAGGCTACACCTTC
TRBJ1-2	NA	TRBV11-3	once	CASSVQQGRGYTF	TGTGCCAGCAGCGTACAACAGGGCCGTGGCTACACCTTC
TRBJ1-4	TRBD1	TRBV7-9	NA	CASSPTGGDQKKLFF	TGTGCCAGCAGCCCCACAGGGGGCGATCAAAAAAAACTGTTTTTT
TRBJ2-3	NA	TRBV19	NA	CASSIDLGLRASDTQYF	TGTGCCAGTAGTATAGATCTGGGACTCCGGGCCTCAGATACGCAGTATTTT